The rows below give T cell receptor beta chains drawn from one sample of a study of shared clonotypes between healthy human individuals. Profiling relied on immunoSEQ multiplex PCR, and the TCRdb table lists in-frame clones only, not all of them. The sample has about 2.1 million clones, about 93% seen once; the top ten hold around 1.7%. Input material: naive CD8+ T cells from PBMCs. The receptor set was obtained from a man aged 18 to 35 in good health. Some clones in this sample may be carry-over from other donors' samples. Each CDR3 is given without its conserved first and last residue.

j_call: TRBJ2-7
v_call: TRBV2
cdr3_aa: ASRGLAGVLYEQY

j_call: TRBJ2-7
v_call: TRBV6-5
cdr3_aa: ASSYGGYHYEQY

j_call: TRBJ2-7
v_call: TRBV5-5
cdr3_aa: ASSWYEAPLEQY

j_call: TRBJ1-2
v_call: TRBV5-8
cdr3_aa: ASSFGGDGYT

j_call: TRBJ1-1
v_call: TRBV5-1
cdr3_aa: ASSLGDRGRTEAF

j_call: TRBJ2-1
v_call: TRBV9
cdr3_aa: ASSAGGKSYNEQF

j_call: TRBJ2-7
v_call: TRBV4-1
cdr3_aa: ASSPFTSGVGDEQY

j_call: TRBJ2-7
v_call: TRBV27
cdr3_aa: ASTGTRSYEQY

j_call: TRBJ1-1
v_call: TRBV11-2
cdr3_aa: ASSLYRGTEAF

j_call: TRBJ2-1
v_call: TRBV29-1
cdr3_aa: SVLRATGVVNEQF

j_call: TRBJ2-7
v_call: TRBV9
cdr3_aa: ASSVAGDSYYEQY

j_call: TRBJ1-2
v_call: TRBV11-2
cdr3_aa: ASSITGTNYGYT

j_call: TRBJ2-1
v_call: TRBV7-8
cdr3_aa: ASSPTRNEQF

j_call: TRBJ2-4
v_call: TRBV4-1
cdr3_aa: ASSNAGLGTKNIQY

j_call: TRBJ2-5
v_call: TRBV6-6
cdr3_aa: ASSQARAVQETQY